The 17 T cell receptor beta chains presented below share a single source sample, sequenced in a study of shared clonotypes between healthy human individuals. Libraries were prepared by immunoSEQ multiplex PCR; TCRdb keeps only in-frame clonotypes and omits some of them. The sample has millions of clones; 93% are singletons. CD45RO-negative CD8 cells positively selected for CCR7 made up the naive population, which excluded terminally differentiated effector memory CD45RA+ cells. The sequenced sample consisted of naive CD8+ T cells from PBMCs. These receptors were obtained from a man younger than 30 in good health. Some clones in this sample may be carry-over from other donors' samples.

The DNA for the CDR3 is TGCAGCGTTGGTGGACAGGGGGGGACCTATGGCTACACCTTC. Translation: CSVGGQGGTYGYTF. The chain employs TRBV29-1 and TRBJ1-2, with 10 positions matching TRBD1. The CDR3 is 14 amino acids. Per the germline V gene, CDR1 is SQVTM and CDR2 is ANQGSEA. V lost 4 bases to trimming and J lost 4 bases; unmatched junction nucleotides: 6.

The J gene is TRBJ2-1, the V gene TRBV20-1; possibly TRBD2 for D (6 bases). This CDR3 contains 11 residues. Per germline, CDR1 DFQATT and CDR2 SNEGSKA (reference sequence). The CDR3 nucleotides are TGCACCAGCGGGTTCTACAATGAGCAGTTCTTC. This encodes CTSGFYNEQFF.

V gene TRBV27 combines with J gene TRBJ2-7, with 8 nucleotides matching TRBD1. Trimming removed 4 bases from V and 2 bases from J; junction bases left unmatched: 13. In germline, CDR1 is MNHEY, CDR2 SMNVEV (reference sequence). The CDR3 consists of 17 residues. The chain's CDR3 is CASSWAHPGQDAYEQYF. As DNA, the CDR3 is TGTGCCAGCAGTTGGGCGCACCCGGGACAGGACGCCTACGAGCAGTACTTC.

On this clone itself: In the same sample, other DNA sequences code for this CDR3. V is TRBV27 and J is TRBJ2-2; D not certain. There are 15 residues in the CDR3. In germline, CDR1 is MNHEY, CDR2 SMNVEV (reference sequence). V was clipped by 4 bases and J by 0 bases, with 9 bases between them. The CDR3 sequence is CASSYGRSNTGELFF. The CDR3 region has the DNA TGTGCCAGCAGTTATGGACGGTCGAACACCGGGGAGCTGTTTTTT.

The genes are TRBV13 and TRBJ2-3, with TRBD2 identical over 10 bases. This CDR3 region has 17 residues. V lost 4 bases, J lost 0 bases, and 7 bases stayed unmatched. The germline V gene has CDR1 PRHDT and CDR2 FYEKMQ (reference sequence). DNA for the CDR3: TGTGCCAGCAGCTCCCGGACTAGCGGAGCTAGCACAGATACGCAGTATTTT. The encoded protein is CASSSRTSGASTDTQYF.

The chain has TRBV27 and TRBJ1-2; D not certain. Germline-derived CDR1 and CDR2 are MNHEY and SMNVEV (reference sequence). Trimming pared 6 bases from V and 4 bases from J, leaving 9 bases between. The length of the CDR3 is 12 residues. CDR3 protein: CASSPGSYGYTF. The DNA of the CDR3 is TGTGCCAGCAGCCCGGGCTCCTATGGCTACACCTTC.

The rearrangement links TRBV10-2 to TRBJ2-7; 7 bases align to TRBD1. V trimming: 3 bases; J trimming: 3 bases; junction bases outside the gene matches: 5. In germline, CDR1 is WSHSY, CDR2 SAAADI. The CDR3 has 14 residues. The CDR3 DNA reads TGCGCCAGCAGTGATGGCCAGGGGGTCTACGAGCAGTACTTC. Amino acid sequence: CASSDGQGVYEQYF.

The chain couples TRBV9 to TRBJ2-3; D gene uncertain. CDR1 and CDR2 from the germline V gene are SGDLS and YYNGEE. CDR3 size: 16 residues. V was cut by 4 bases and J by 4 bases, with 19 bases left in between. The CDR3 reads CASSPPGVRWADTQYF. The CDR3 coding sequence is TGTGCCAGCAGCCCCCCTGGGGTGAGGTGGGCAGATACGCAGTATTTT.

The genes are TRBV27 and TRBJ1-1, with D possibly matching TRBD1 (5 bases). Germline-derived CDR1 and CDR2 are MNHEY and SMNVEV (reference sequence). Between the trimmed V and J ends, which lost 6 bases and 11 bases, there was a span of 13 bases. The CDR3 has 11 residues. The CDR3 spells CASRATGEAFF. The CDR3 DNA reads TGTGCCAGCAGGGCCACAGGAGAGGCTTTCTTT.

This chain links TRBV7-6 with TRBJ2-1; D perhaps matches TRBD1 (6 bases). CDR3 length equals 17 residues. The V end was cut by 1 base, the J end by 0 bases, with 13 bases between. CDR1 and CDR2 from the germline V gene are SGHVS and FNYEAQ. CDR3 in DNA: TGTGCCAGCAGCTTAGAAGGGGGTAGAAGCTCCTACAATGAGCAGTTCTTC. It translates to CASSLEGGRSSYNEQFF.

The chain combines TRBV19 with TRBJ2-1; D uncertain. This CDR3 contains 14 residues. The germline V gene encodes CDR1 LNHDA and CDR2 SQIVND (reference sequence). Trimming took 7 bases from V and 6 from J, leaving 16 bases between them. CDR3 in amino acids: CASTTSDIFNEQFF. DNA of the CDR3: TGTGCCAGTACCACTTCGGATATTTTCAATGAGCAGTTCTTC.

This chain uses TRBV5-6 with TRBJ2-1; 8 bases are shared with TRBD2. V shed 0 bases and J 7 bases; nucleotides not matched to a gene: 6. The CDR3 has 15 residues. CDR1 SGHDT and CDR2 YYEEEE come from the germline V gene. CDR3 amino acids: CASSLAGLVFNEQFF. CDR3 DNA sequence: TGTGCCAGCAGCTTGGCGGGACTAGTCTTTAATGAGCAGTTCTTC.

The CDR3 is CASSQGWGGGYEQYF. CDR3 sequence (DNA): TGTGCCAGCAGCCAAGGATGGGGCGGAGGCTACGAGCAGTACTTC. The chain has TRBV14 and TRBJ2-7; D may correspond to TRBD1 or TRBD2 (5 bases each). Trimming left V 1 base short and J 3 bases short, with 13 bases between. In germline, CDR1 is SGHDN, CDR2 FVKESK. The CDR3 totals 15 residues.

This CDR3 is CASSLGGLAGNAYEQYF. The CDR3 coding sequence is TGTGCCAGCAGCTTAGGGGGACTAGCGGGAAACGCGTACGAGCAGTACTTC. This chain uses TRBV11-3 with TRBJ2-7, with 13 nucleotides matching TRBD2. The CDR3 covers 17 residues. Germline trimming cut 1 base from V and 4 bases from J; bases unmatched to any gene: 7. Germline values: CDR1 SGHNT, CDR2 YENEEA.

This clone was seen once. CDR3 sequence (DNA): TGTGCCTGGGAACCCACAGGGATCTACGAGCAGTACTTC. Translating it yields CAWEPTGIYEQYF. This chain links TRBV30 with TRBJ2-7; D might be TRBD1 (6 bases). This CDR3 is 13 amino acids long. V gave up 5 bases and J gave up 3 bases, with 14 bases separating them. Germline CDR1 is GTSNPN and CDR2 is SVGIG (reference sequence).

This sequence joins TRBV7-3 and TRBJ2-7; D could derive from TRBD1 or TRBD2 (5 bases each). The germline CDR1 and CDR2 sequences are SGHTA and FQGTGA. The germline V and J ends were trimmed by 5 bases and 0 bases, with 14 bases remaining between them. The length of the CDR3 is 15 residues. The CDR3 reads CASSPSWGSSYEQYF. The CDR3 bases are TGTGCCAGCAGCCCAAGCTGGGGGAGCTCCTACGAGCAGTACTTC.

This chain links TRBV27 with TRBJ2-2; tentatively, D is TRBD1 (6 bases). Trimming left V 6 bases short and J 7 bases short, with 15 bases between. CDR3 length: 14 amino acids. CDR1 MNHEY and CDR2 SMNVEV come from the germline V gene (reference sequence). The CDR3 here is CASSPQGIFGELFF. In nucleotides, the CDR3 is TGTGCCAGCAGCCCCCAGGGGATATTCGGGGAGCTGTTTTTT.